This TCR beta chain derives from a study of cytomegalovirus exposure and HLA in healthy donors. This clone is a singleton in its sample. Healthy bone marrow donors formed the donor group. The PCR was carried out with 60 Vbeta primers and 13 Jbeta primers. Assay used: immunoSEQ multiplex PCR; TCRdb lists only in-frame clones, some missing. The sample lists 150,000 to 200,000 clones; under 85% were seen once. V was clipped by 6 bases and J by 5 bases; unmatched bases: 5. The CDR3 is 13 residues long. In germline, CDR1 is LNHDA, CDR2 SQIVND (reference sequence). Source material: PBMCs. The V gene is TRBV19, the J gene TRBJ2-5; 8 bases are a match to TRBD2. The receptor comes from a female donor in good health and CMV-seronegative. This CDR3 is CASSRTSLETQYF. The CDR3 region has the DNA TGTGCCAGTAGCCGGACTAGCCTGGAGACCCAGTACTTC.